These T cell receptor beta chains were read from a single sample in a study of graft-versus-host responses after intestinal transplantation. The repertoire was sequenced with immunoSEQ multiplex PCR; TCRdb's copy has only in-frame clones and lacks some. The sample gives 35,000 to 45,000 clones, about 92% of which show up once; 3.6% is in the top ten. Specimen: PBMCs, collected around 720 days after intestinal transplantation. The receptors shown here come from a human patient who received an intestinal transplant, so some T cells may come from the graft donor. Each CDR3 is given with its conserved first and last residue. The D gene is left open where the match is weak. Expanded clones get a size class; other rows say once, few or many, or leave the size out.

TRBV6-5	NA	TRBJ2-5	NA	CASSYFGGGVETQYF	TGTGCCAGCAGTTACTTTGGAGGGGGCGTGGAGACCCAGTACTTC
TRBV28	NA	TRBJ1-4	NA	CASSLEGPNNEKLFF	TGTGCCAGCAGTTTAGAGGGGCCTAATAATGAAAAACTGTTTTTT
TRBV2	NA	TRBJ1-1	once	CASSEERQINTEAFF	TGTGCCAGCAGTGAGGAACGGCAGATCAACACTGAAGCTTTCTTT
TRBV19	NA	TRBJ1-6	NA	CASSIRSLYNSPLHF	TGTGCCAGTAGTATACGCAGTCTTTATAATTCACCCCTCCACTTT
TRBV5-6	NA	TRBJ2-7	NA	CASSSTGYSYEQYF	TGTGCCAGCAGCTCGACAGGATACTCCTACGAGCAGTACTTC
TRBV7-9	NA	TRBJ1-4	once	CASVRLATNEKLFF	TGTGCCAGCGTAAGGCTGGCAACTAATGAAAAACTGTTTTTT
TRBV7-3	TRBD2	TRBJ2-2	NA	CASSLAGGPTGELFF	TGTGCCAGCAGCCTAGCGGGGGGGCCCACCGGGGAGCTGTTTTTT
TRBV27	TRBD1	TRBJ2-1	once	CASSFVGTVYNEQFF	TGTGCCAGCAGTTTCGTCGGGACAGTCTACAATGAGCAGTTCTTC
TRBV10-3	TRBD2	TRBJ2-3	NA	CAISLAGGSTDTQYF	TGTGCCATCAGTTTAGCGGGAGGGTCGACAGATACGCAGTATTTT
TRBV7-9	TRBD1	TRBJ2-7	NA	CASSLATQGGGSYEQYF	TGTGCCAGCAGCTTAGCGACACAGGGGGGTGGGTCGTACGAGCAGTACTTC
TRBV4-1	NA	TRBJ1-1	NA	CASSHVLVLNTEAFF	TGCGCCAGCAGCCACGTTTTGGTACTGAACACTGAAGCTTTCTTT
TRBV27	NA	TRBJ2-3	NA	CASSEYARRLDTQYF	TGTGCCAGCAGTGAGTACGCGCGCCGCTTGGATACGCAGTATTTT